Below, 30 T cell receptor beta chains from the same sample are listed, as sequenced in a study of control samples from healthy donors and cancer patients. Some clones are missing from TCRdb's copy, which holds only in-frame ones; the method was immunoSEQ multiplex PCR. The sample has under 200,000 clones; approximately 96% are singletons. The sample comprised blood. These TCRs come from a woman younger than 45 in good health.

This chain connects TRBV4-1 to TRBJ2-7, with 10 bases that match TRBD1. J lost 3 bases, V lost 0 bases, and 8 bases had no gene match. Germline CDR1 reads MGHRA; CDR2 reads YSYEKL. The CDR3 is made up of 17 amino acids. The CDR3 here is CASSQEEDRGLDYEQYF. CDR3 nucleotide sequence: TGCGCCAGCAGCCAAGAAGAAGACAGGGGGCTTGACTACGAGCAGTACTTC.

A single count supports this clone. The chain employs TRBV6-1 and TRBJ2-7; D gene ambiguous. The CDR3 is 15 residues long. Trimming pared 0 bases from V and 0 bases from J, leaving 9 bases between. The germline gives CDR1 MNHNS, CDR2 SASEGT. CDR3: CASSEAPGRSYEQYF. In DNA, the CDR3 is TGTGCCAGCAGTGAAGCCCCAGGCCGCTCCTACGAGCAGTACTTC.

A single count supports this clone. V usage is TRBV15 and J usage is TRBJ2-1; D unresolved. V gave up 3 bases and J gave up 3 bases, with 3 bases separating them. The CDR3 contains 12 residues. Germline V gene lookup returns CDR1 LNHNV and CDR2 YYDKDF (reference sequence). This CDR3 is CATSRDYNEQFF. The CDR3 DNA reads TGTGCCACCAGCAGGGACTACAATGAGCAGTTCTTC.

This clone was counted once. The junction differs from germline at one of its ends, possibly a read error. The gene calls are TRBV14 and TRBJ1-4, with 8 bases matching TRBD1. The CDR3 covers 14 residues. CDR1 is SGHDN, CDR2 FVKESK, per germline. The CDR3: CASSSDRGKGKTVF. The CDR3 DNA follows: TGTGCCAGCAGCTCCGACAGGGGAAAAGGAAAAACTGTTTTT.

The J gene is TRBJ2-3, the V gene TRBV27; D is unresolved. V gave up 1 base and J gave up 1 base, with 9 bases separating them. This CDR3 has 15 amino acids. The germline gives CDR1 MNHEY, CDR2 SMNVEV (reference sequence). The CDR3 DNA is TGTGCCAGCAGTTTATTAGGAGCCCGCACAGATACGCAGTATTTT. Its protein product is CASSLLGARTDTQYF.

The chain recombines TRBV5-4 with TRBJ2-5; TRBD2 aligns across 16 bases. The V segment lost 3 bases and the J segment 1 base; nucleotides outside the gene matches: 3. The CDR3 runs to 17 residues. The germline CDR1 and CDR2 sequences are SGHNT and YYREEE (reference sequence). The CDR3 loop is CASSWGTSGGAQETQYF. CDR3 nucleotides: TGTGCCAGCAGCTGGGGGACTAGCGGGGGGGCCCAAGAGACCCAGTACTTC.

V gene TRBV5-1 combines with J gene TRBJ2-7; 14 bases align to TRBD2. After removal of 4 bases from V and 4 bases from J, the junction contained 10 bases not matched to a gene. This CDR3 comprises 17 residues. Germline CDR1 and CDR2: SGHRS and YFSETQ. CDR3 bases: TGCGCCAGCAGCCCCGGACTAGCGGGAGGTTGGGGTTACGAGCAGTACTTC. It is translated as CASSPGLAGGWGYEQYF. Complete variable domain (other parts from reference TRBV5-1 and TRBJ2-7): KAGVTQTPRYLIKTRGQQVTLSCSPISGHRSVSWYQQTPGQGLQFLFEYFSETQRNKGNFPGRFSGRQFSNSRSEMNVSTLELGDSALYLCASSPGLAGGWGYEQYFGPGTRLTVT.

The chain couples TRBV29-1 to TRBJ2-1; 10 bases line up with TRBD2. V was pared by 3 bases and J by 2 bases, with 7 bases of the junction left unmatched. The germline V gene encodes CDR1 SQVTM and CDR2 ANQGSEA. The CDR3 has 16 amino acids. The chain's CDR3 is CSVEASGSGTYNEQFF. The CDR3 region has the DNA TGCAGCGTTGAGGCTAGCGGGAGCGGGACCTACAATGAGCAGTTCTTC.

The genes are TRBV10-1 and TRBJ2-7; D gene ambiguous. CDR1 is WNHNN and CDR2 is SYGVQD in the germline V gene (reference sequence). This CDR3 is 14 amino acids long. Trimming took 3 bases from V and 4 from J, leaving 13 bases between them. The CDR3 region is CASSDHRNGYEQYF. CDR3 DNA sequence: TGCGCCAGCAGTGATCACAGAAACGGGTACGAGCAGTACTTC.

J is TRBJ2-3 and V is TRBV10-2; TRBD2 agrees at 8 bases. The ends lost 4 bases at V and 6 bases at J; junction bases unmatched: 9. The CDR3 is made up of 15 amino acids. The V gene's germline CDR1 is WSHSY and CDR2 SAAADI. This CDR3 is CASSGVAGGLDTQYF. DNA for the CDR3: TGCGCCAGCAGTGGGGTGGCGGGGGGATTGGATACGCAGTATTTT.

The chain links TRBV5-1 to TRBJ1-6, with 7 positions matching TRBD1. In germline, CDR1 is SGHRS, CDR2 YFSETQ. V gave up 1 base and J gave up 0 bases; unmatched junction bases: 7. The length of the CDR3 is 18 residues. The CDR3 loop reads CASSLKGTDSSYNSPLHF. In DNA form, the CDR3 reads TGCGCCAGCAGCTTGAAGGGGACAGATTCCTCCTATAATTCACCCCTCCACTTT.

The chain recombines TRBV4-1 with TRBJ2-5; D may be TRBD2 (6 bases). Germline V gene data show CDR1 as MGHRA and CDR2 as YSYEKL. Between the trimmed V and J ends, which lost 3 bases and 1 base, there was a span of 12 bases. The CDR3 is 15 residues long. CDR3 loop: CASSHGGSLQETQYF. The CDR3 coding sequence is TGCGCCAGCAGCCATGGAGGGAGCCTCCAAGAGACCCAGTACTTC.

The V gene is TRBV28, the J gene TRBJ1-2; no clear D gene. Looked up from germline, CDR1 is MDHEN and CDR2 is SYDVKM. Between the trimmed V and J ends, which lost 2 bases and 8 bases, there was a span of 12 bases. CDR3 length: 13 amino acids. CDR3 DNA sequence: TGTGCCAGCAGTTTACCCGCAGCGTCGGGCTACACCTTC. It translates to CASSLPAASGYTF.

CDR3: CASSPSGVDEQFF. The CDR3 coding sequence is TGTGCCAGCAGCCCGAGTGGTGTGGATGAGCAGTTCTTC. This chain links TRBV14 with TRBJ2-1; the D is unclear. The V gene lost 4 bases and the J gene lost 8 bases, with 12 bases spanning the gap. This CDR3 comprises 13 residues. Looked up from germline, CDR1 is SGHDN and CDR2 is FVKESK. The full variable domain, in which reference TRBV14 and TRBJ2-1 provide the parts outside the CDR3, is EAGVTQFPSHSVIEKGQTVTLRCDPISGHDNLYWYRRVMGKEIKFLLHFVKESKQDESGMPNNRFLAERTGGTYSTLKVQPAELEDSGVYFCASSPSGVDEQFFGPGTRLTVL.

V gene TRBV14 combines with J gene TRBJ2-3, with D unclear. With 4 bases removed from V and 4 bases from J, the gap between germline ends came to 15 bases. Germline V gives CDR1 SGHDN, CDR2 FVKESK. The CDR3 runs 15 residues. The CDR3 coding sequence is TGTGCCAGCAGCCCCCAGAGGCAGGTCCCAGATACGCAGTATTTT. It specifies CASSPQRQVPDTQYF. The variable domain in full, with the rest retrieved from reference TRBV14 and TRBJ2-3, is EAGVTQFPSHSVIEKGQTVTLRCDPISGHDNLYWYRRVMGKEIKFLLHFVKESKQDESGMPNNRFLAERTGGTYSTLKVQPAELEDSGVYFCASSPQRQVPDTQYFGPGTRLTVL.

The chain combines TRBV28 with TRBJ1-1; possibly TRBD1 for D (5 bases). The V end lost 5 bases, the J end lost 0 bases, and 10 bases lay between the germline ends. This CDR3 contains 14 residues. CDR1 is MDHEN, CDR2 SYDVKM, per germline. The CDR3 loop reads CASSTPGVNTEAFF. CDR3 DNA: TGTGCCAGCAGTACTCCGGGGGTGAACACTGAAGCTTTCTTT.

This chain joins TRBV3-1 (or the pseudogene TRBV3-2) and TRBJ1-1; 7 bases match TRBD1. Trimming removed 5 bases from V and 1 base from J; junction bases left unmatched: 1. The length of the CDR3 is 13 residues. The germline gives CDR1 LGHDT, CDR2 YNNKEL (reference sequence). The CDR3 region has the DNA TGTGCCAGCAGCTACAGGGGGAACACTGAAGCTTTCTTT. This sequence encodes CASSYRGNTEAFF.

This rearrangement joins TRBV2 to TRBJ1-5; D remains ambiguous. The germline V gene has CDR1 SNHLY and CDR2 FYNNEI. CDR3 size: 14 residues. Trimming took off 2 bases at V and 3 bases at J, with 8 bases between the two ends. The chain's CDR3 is CASSENWANQPQHF. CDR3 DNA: TGTGCCAGCAGTGAAAATTGGGCCAATCAGCCCCAGCATTTT.

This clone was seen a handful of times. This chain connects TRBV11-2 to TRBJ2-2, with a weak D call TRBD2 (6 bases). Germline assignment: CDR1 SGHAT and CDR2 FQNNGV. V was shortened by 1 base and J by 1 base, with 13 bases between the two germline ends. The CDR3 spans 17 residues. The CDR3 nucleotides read TGTGCCAGCAGCTTAGGGGCGAGGGACTTGAACACCGGGGAGCTGTTTTTT. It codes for CASSLGARDLNTGELFF.

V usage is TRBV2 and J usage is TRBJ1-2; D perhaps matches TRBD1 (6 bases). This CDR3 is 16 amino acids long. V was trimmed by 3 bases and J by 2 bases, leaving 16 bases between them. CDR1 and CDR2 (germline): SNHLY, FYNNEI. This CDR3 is CASSDPDRRLNYGYTF. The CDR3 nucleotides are TGTGCCAGCAGTGATCCCGACAGGCGCCTCAACTATGGCTACACCTTC.

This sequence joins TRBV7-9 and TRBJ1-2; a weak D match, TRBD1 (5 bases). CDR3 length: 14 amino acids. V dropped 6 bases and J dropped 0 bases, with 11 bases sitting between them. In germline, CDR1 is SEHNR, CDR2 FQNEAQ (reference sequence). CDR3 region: CASRQDIPNYGYTF. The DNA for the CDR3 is TGTGCCAGCAGACAGGACATCCCTAACTATGGCTACACCTTC.

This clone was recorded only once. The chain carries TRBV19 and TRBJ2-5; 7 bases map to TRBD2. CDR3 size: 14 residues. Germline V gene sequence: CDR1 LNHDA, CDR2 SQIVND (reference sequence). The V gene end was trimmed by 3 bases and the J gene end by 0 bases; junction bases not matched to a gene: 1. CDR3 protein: CASSMRGYQETQYF. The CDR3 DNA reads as TGTGCCAGTAGTATGCGGGGGTACCAAGAGACCCAGTACTTC. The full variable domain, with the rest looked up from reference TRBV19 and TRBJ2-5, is DGGITQSPKYLFRKEGQNVTLSCEQNLNHDAMYWYRQDPGQGLRLIYYSQIVNDFQKGDIAEGYSVSREKKESFPLTVTSAQKNPTAFYLCASSMRGYQETQYFGPGTRLLVL.

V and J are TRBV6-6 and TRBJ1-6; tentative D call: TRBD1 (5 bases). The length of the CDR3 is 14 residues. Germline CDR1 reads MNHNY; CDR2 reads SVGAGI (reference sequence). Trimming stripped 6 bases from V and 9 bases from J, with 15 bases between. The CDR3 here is CASSDTKGLSPLHF. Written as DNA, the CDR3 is TGTGCCAGCAGCGACACCAAGGGGCTTTCACCCCTCCACTTT.

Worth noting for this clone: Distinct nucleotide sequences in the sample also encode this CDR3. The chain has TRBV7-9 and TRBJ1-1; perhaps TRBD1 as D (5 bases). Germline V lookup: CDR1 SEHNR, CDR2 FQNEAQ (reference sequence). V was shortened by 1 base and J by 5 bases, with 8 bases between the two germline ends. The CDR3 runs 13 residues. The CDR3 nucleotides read TGTGCCAGCAGCTTAGATCAGGGTACTGAAGCTTTCTTT. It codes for CASSLDQGTEAFF. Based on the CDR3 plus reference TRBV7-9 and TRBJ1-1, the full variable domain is DTGVSQNPRHKITKRGQNVTFRCDPISEHNRLYWYRQTLGQGPEFLTYFQNEAQLEKSRLLSDRFSAERPKGSFSTLEIQRTEQGDSAMYLCASSLDQGTEAFFGQGTRLTVV.

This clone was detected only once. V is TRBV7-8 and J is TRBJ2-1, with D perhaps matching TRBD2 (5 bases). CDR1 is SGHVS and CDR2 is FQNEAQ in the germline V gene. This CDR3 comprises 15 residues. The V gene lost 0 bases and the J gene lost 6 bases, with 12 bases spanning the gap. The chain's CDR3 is CASSLARLTFNEQFF. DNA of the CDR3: TGTGCCAGCAGCTTAGCGAGACTAACCTTCAATGAGCAGTTCTTC.

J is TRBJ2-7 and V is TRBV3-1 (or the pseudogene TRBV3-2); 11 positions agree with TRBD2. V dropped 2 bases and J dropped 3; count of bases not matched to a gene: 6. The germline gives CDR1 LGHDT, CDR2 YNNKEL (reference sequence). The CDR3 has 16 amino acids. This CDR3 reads CASSQPRTSGHYEQYF. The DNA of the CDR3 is TGTGCCAGCAGCCAACCCAGGACTAGCGGGCACTACGAGCAGTACTTC.

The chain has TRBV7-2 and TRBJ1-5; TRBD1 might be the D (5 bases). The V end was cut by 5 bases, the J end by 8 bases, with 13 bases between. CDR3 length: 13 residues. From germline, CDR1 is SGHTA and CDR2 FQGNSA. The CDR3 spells CASSPGGIEPQHF. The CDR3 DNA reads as TGTGCCAGCAGCCCCGGGGGGATTGAGCCCCAGCATTTT.

The CDR3 region is CASTSGSNYPYNEQFF. The CDR3 DNA reads TGTGCCAGCACCTCCGGTAGTAATTACCCCTACAATGAGCAGTTCTTC. The chain uses TRBV28 and TRBJ2-1; D ambiguous. The CDR3 is 16 amino acids. With 7 bases removed from V and 2 bases from J, the gap between germline ends came to 18 bases. CDR1 and CDR2 (germline): MDHEN, SYDVKM.

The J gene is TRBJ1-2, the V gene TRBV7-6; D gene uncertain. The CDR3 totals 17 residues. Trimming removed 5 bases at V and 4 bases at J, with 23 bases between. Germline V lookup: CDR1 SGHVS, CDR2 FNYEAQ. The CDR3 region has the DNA TGTGCCAGCAGCCCCCTTTCGGGCAGCACGCTTTCCTATGGCTACACCTTC. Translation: CASSPLSGSTLSYGYTF.

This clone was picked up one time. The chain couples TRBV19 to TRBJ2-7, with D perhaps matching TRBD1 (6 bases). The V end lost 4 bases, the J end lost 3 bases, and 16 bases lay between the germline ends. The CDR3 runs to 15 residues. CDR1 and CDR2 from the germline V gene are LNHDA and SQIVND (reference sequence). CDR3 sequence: CASSTADRSFYEQYF. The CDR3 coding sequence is TGTGCCAGTAGTACTGCCGACAGGAGCTTCTACGAGCAGTACTTC. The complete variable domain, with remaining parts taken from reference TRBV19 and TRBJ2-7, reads DGGITQSPKYLFRKEGQNVTLSCEQNLNHDAMYWYRQDPGQGLRLIYYSQIVNDFQKGDIAEGYSVSREKKESFPLTVTSAQKNPTAFYLCASSTADRSFYEQYFGPGTRLTVT.